This TCR beta chain was recovered during a study of blood T cells in healthy people across ages. V lost 3 bases, J lost 10 bases, and 10 bases lay in between. CDR1 is DFQATT, CDR2 SNEGSKA, per germline (reference sequence). The CDR3 spans 11 residues. A second PCR, run for about 7 to 11 cycles, used a sample-barcoded 5' primer plus a J-beta primer mix. TCRdb ran MiXCR on the 5' RACE reads and lists one entry per CDR3 protein. The repertoire has hundreds of thousands of distinct CDR3 sequences, approximately 30% of them found once; the top ten carry 15% to 18%. The chain has TRBV20-1 and TRBJ2-1; perhaps TRBD1 as D (5 bases). The sequencing sample was made of blood. This TCR was recovered from a woman aged 80 or over in good health. CDR3 residues: CSARVTGEQFF. CDR3 coding DNA: TGCAGTGCTAGGGTTACAGGAGAGCAGTTCTTC.